The T cell receptor (beta chain) described here comes from a study of control samples from healthy donors and cancer patients. Trimming took 2 bases from V and 9 from J, leaving 14 bases between them. The CDR3 consists of 14 residues. The germline CDR1 and CDR2 sequences are MRHNA and SNTAGT. Here immunoSEQ multiplex PCR was the method, and the copy in TCRdb shows in-frame clones only, minus some. The sample carries 150,000 to 200,000 clones, about 94% recorded once. This clonotype originated in a woman aged 40 to 50 in good health. The chain employs TRBV6-4 and TRBJ2-1, with D perhaps TRBD1 (5 bases). The specimen was blood. The CDR3 DNA reads as TGTGCCAGCAGTGACGGCCCGGACACCAGTGAGCAGTTCTTC. Its translation: CASSDGPDTSEQFF.